This TCR beta chain was observed in a study of regulatory and conventional T cells in RAG deficiency. Assay: immunoSEQ multiplex PCR; the TCRdb copy retains only in-frame clones and omits some. This table has over 8,500 clones, roughly 90% appearing once. V dropped 4 bases and J dropped 5 bases, with 14 bases sitting between them. CDR1 and CDR2 from the germline V gene are MNHEY and SVGAGI. This CDR3 region has 15 residues. Blood CD4+ CD25-high CD127-low regulatory T cells supplied the genomic DNA template. These data were also filed under a second study, of regulatory T cells. That source reports: The PCR used 52 TRBV and 13 TRBJ primers.

This TCR came from a human donor in good health. Source material: Tregs sorted from blood. The chain is built from TRBV6-5 and TRBJ2-2, with D perhaps matching TRBD1 (6 bases). The CDR3 DNA reads as TGTGCCAGCAGTTCAAAGCCTCAGGGGACCGGGGAGCTGTTTTTT. Its protein product is CASSSKPQGTGELFF.